The sequence of this T cell receptor (beta chain) was determined in a study of T-cell reconstitution after alpha-beta-depleted transplantation in children. Study-level points and caveats: There were reportedly several hundred expanded graft clones from which alpha-beta T cells came about two months after transplant. Surviving recipient cells, namely T cells and thymic progenitors, were the source of high day-60 TCRbeta diversity in some patients. Newly produced T cells mostly accounted for T-cell counts and diversity one year post-transplant.

V lost 1 base and J lost 3, with 10 bases in between. The CDR3 spans 15 residues. Germline loops: CDR1 SEHNR, CDR2 FQNEAQ (reference sequence). Researchers prepared the TCRbeta library using unique molecular identifiers, the study reports. A single record per CDR3 protein comes from TCRdb applying MiXCR to the PCR reads. The sample includes 780,000 or so distinct CDR3 sequences, roughly 16% of them seen just once. As regards this clonotype: Its antigen is as yet unknown.

The chain is built from TRBV7-9 and TRBJ1-5; D ambiguous. The sequencing used PBMCs, mostly from graft donor cells, collected 360 days after TCRalphabeta/CD19-depleted stem cell transplant. The clonotype comes from a male patient between 10 and 17 years old who had a stem cell transplant for acute lymphoblastic leukemia, so the T cells may come from the graft donor. The CDR3 is CASSLDTNLNQPQHF. The CDR3 bases are TGTGCCAGCAGCTTAGACACAAATCTCAATCAGCCCCAGCATTTT.